Listed below are T cell receptor beta chains from one sample, sequenced in a study of blood T cell repertoires in COVID-19. Repertoires were generated with immunoSEQ multiplex PCR, while TCRdb's copy carries only in-frame clones and drops some. The table records roughly 250,000 clones, about four fifths of them present only once. Sequencing was done on a sample of peripheral blood. The receptors derive from a woman in her fifties or sixties with active or convalescent COVID-19. Both conserved end residues are part of each CDR3. D genes are given only for firm matches. Clone sizes are given selectively: once, few, many, or a class where the clone is expanded.

j_gene,v_gene,abundance,d_gene,CDR3nt,CDR3aa
TRBJ1-2,TRBV7-9,NA,NA,TGTGCCAGCAGCTCCACCGGGAGGGGGGGAGGCTACACCTTC,CASSSTGRGGGYTF
TRBJ2-7,TRBV7-9,NA,TRBD1,TGTGCCAGCAGCTTCGACAGGGGGCCTTCAAGGGGCTGCCAGTACTTC,CASSFDRGPSRGCQYF
TRBJ2-7,TRBV9,NA,NA,TGTGCCAGCAGCGTAACGGGAAGCTACGAGCAGTACTTC,CASSVTGSYEQYF
TRBJ1-3,TRBV5-5,NA,NA,TGTGCCAGCAGCCTGAGAAGAGGAGCCACTGGAAACACCATATATTTT,CASSLRRGATGNTIYF
TRBJ2-3,TRBV7-3,NA,NA,TGTGCCAGCAGCTTATCCCCAACCGGAGGGGGGGGCACAGATACGCAGTATTTT,CASSLSPTGGGGTDTQYF
TRBJ1-2,TRBV18,few,NA,TGTGCCAGCTCACCGGACAGTCGATATGGCTACACCTTC,CASSPDSRYGYTF
TRBJ1-2,TRBV27,NA,TRBD1,TGTGCCAGCAGAGAGGCAGGGGGGAACTATGGCTACACCTTC,CASREAGGNYGYTF
TRBJ1-2,TRBV2,NA,TRBD1,TGTGCCAGCAGTGAATCAATTGGACAGGGCGGAGGCTACACCTTC,CASSESIGQGGGYTF
TRBJ1-2,TRBV27,NA,NA,TGTGCCAGCAGTTTATCCCGGGGGACTGGCTATGGCTACACCTTC,CASSLSRGTGYGYTF
TRBJ1-1,TRBV6-5,NA,TRBD1,TGTGCCAGCAATATTCAGGACAGGGGGGACTCTGAAGCTTTCTTT,CASNIQDRGDSEAFF
TRBJ2-3,TRBV21-1,NA,NA,TGTGCCAGCAGCAAATACGGGAGACTAGATCAGACTAGCACAGATACGCAGTATTTT,CASSKYGRLDQTSTDTQYF
TRBJ1-6,TRBV19,NA,NA,TGTGCCAGTAGTATTGCTACCGGGACTGGAACTTCACCCCTCCACTTT,CASSIATGTGTSPLHF
TRBJ2-1,TRBV11-2,NA,TRBD1,TGTGCCAGCAGCTCGACCGACAGGGGTGGGTTCTTC,CASSSTDRGGFF
TRBJ1-3,TRBV10-3,NA,TRBD1,TGTGCCATCAGCGGTGGGACAGGGATCCCTGGAAACACCATATATTTT,CAISGGTGIPGNTIYF
TRBJ1-6,TRBV4-3,NA,NA,TGCGCCAGCAGCCAAGACAGTTATAATTCACCCCTCCACTTT,CASSQDSYNSPLHF
TRBJ1-1,TRBV29-1,NA,TRBD1,TGCAGCGTCGAATTACCCCACCCTGGGGACAGGGGTGAGAACACTGAAGCTTTCTTT,CSVELPHPGDRGENTEAFF
TRBJ2-2,TRBV7-2,NA,TRBD1,TGTGCCAGCAGCTTACACGGGACAGGAGACACCGGGGAGCTGTTTTTT,CASSLHGTGDTGELFF
TRBJ2-1,TRBV10-3,NA,TRBD1,TGTGCCATCAGTGAGGGACCGGGACAGAGAGACAATGAGCAGTTCTTC,CAISEGPGQRDNEQFF
TRBJ1-1,TRBV5-5,NA,NA,TGTGCCAGCAGCTTCGACCGTGCTAGTGGTGAAGCTTTCTTT,CASSFDRASGEAFF
TRBJ1-4,TRBV6-6,NA,NA,TGTGCCAGCAGTCCGCGGGGGCAGCGGGATGAAAAACTGTTTTTT,CASSPRGQRDEKLFF
TRBJ2-7,TRBV6-6,NA,NA,TGTGCCAGCAGTCCAGGATCAGCCCTATACTACGAGCAGTACTTC,CASSPGSALYYEQYF
TRBJ1-2,TRBV5-1,NA,NA,TGCGCCAGCAGCTTATCCCCAGGCACTAACTATGGCTACACCTTC,CASSLSPGTNYGYTF
TRBJ2-7,TRBV11-3,NA,NA,TGTGCCAGCAGTCGGACAGGGAGGGACGAGCAGTACTTC,CASSRTGRDEQYF
TRBJ2-3,TRBV5-4,once,NA,TGTGCCAGCAGCACCTACACAGATACGCAGTATTTT,CASSTYTDTQYF
TRBJ1-6,TRBV7-3,NA,NA,TGTGCCAGCAGCTTACAGTCTAATTCACCCCTCCACTTT,CASSLQSNSPLHF
TRBJ2-7,TRBV13,NA,NA,TGTGCCAGCACCCGGGGGAGGACAGGACAATACGAGCAGTACTTC,CASTRGRTGQYEQYF
TRBJ2-5,TRBV6-5,NA,NA,TGTGCCAGCAGTTACTCGAGCGGGGAGACCCAGTACTTC,CASSYSSGETQYF
TRBJ1-2,TRBV30,few,NA,TGTGCCCTACGGAGGGGTGGCTACACCTTC,CALRRGGYTF
TRBJ2-5,TRBV10-3,NA,TRBD1,TGTGCCATCAGTGGCAGGGGGCAGGAAGAGACCCAGTACTTC,CAISGRGQEETQYF
TRBJ2-3,TRBV7-3,NA,NA,TGTGCCAGCAGCTCTTCAGGGGATACGCAGTATTTT,CASSSSGDTQYF
TRBJ1-5,TRBV19,NA,TRBD1,TGTGCCAGTAGTCCCCGGGACAGTAATCAGCCCCAGCATTTT,CASSPRDSNQPQHF
TRBJ2-1,TRBV5-1,NA,TRBD1,TGCGCCAGCAGCCGCTTTTTGGTTGGGGACAGTCTAAACAATGAGCAGTTCTTC,CASSRFLVGDSLNNEQFF
TRBJ2-2,TRBV5-6,NA,NA,TGTGCCAGCACCCCACGGGCAGGGGGGATCGGGGAGCTGTTTTTT,CASTPRAGGIGELFF
TRBJ2-2,TRBV7-3,NA,NA,TGTGCCAGCAGCTATCACGGGACAAGCCTCACCGGGGAGCTGTTTTTT,CASSYHGTSLTGELFF
TRBJ1-3,TRBV19,NA,NA,TGTGCCAGTAGCCTGAATATGGGTCGACAGGACCTCTCTGGAAACACCATATATTTT,CASSLNMGRQDLSGNTIYF
TRBJ1-6,TRBV6-5,NA,NA,TGTGCCAGCAGTTACGCGGAGCATAATTCACCCCTCCACTTT,CASSYAEHNSPLHF
TRBJ2-5,TRBV9,once,NA,TGTGCCAGCAGCTCGGGACTGGAAGAGACCCAGTACTTC,CASSSGLEETQYF
TRBJ2-1,TRBV3-1/TRBV3-2,NA,NA,TGTGCCAGCAGCCTTACTCGATCAGGGGTTGATGAGCAGTTCTTC,CASSLTRSGVDEQFF
TRBJ2-7,TRBV28,NA,NA,TGTGCCAGCAGTCCCCCAGGGCTTTCTTCCTACGAGCAGTACTTC,CASSPPGLSSYEQYF
TRBJ2-2,TRBV4-2,NA,NA,TGTGCCAGCAGCCAAATACGGACCGGGGAGCTGTTTTTT,CASSQIRTGELFF
TRBJ1-2,TRBV4-2,NA,NA,TGTGCCAGCAGCCAAGACCTCGTCGGGTTCGGCTACACCTTC,CASSQDLVGFGYTF
TRBJ2-1,TRBV5-1,NA,NA,TGCGCCAGCAGCTCAGGAGGGAGCGGGCGAAACAATGAGCAGTTCTTC,CASSSGGSGRNNEQFF
TRBJ2-5,TRBV5-4,many,TRBD2,TGTGCCAGCAGCCCACCAGCGGGGGGAGGGGGGTCGAAGACCCAGTACTTC,CASSPPAGGGGSKTQYF
TRBJ1-1,TRBV7-3,NA,NA,TGTGCCAGCAGCTTGGGGGCGGCGGAGACTGAAGCTTTCTTT,CASSLGAAETEAFF